This TCR beta chain was profiled in a study of OX40 agonist ivuxolimab in advanced cancers. Broadly, across the study: Ivuxolimab was an agonistic, fully human IgG2 monoclonal antibody directed against OX40 (CD134), a costimulatory receptor. Intravenous ivuxolimab was administered to patients every 2 weeks at six dose levels: 0.01, 0.1, 0.3, 1.5, 3 and 10 mg/kg. Among the roughly 50 dose-escalation patients, 19 had hepatocellular carcinoma, around 15 melanoma, 9 renal cell carcinoma and 9 head and neck cancer. A male proportion of under 85% and a mean age of approximately 60 years, ranging from 23 to 79, were recorded for the dose-escalation cohort. Patients were allowed to have had prior anti-PD-1, anti-PD-L1 or anti-CTLA-4 therapy, and roughly 40% of the dose-escalation patients had been treated with checkpoint inhibitors. Partial responses occurred in three dose-escalation patients: two with cutaneous melanoma and one with hepatocellular carcinoma. Peripheral TCRbeta sequencing was intended to test whether TCR sequence diversity was altered and clonal T-cell expansion was caused by ivuxolimab. The paper reports the monotherapy dose-escalation portion (N of about 47 patients) of the phase I ivuxolimab trial.

This clone was recorded only once. The specificity of this receptor is unknown. Nothing much larger sits one base from this clone, and base qualities are not available. The trial excluded patients who had a history of autoimmune disease or who were on systemic immunosuppression. Peripheral blood for TCR sequencing was drawn from every dose cohort at baseline, at cycle 4 day 1 and at cycle 7 day 1. The samples were drawn from a first-in-human, open-label, multicenter phase I dose-escalation trial of ivuxolimab. The trial enrolled adults with locally advanced or metastatic head and neck squamous cell, hepatocellular, melanoma or renal cell carcinoma. Before TCR sequencing, CD4+ and CD8+ T cells were separately sorted from peripheral blood. To sequence the TCRbeta CDR3 region, genomic DNA was isolated from the sorted cells. TCRbeta CDR3 regions were sequenced using the immunoSEQ Assay. TCRdb took this table from immuneACCESS and kept in-frame rearrangements with V and J called. Such tables lack part of the clones; where checked against another copy, unresolved V genes explain under half of the gap, and the rest is unexplained. Recorded for this sample are roughly 80,000 clones; roughly 91% of them occurred a single time. Around 2% of the sample is taken by the ten largest.

The study at large found these results: After ivuxolimab, expanded clones were on average more numerous among CD8+ T cells than among CD4+ T cells. In partial responders in the 0.1-3.0 mg/kg groups, normalized peripheral clonal expansion was found to be among the lowest, especially among CD8+ T cells. Low levels of normalized T-cell clonal expansion were also seen in some patients who did not respond. The antigen specificity of the peripheral T cells that underwent clonal expansion was not determined. At doses of 0.1 to 3.0 mg/kg, clonal expansion of both CD4+ and CD8+ T cells in blood was seen between baseline and week 6.

CDR1 SGHTA and CDR2 FQGNSA were looked up in the germline V gene. A distance of 11 bases separates the germline ends of V and J, which lose 5 bases and 4 bases respectively. The CDR3 holds 13 amino acids from the cysteine to the phenylalanine. The sequence is cut down to CDR3 DNA, 39 bases in frame from base 1. The specimen was CD4+ or CD8+ T cells sorted from blood, collected in a trial of the OX40 agonist ivuxolimab. This receptor was taken from an adult with an advanced solid tumor such as melanoma, head and neck, liver or kidney cancer. This chain is built from TRBV7-2 and TRBJ1-1; a weak D assignment points to TRBD1 (5 bases agree). For the CDR3, the sequence is CASSPGLGTEAFF. In nucleotide form, the sequence is TGTGCCAGCAGCCCAGGGTTGGGCACTGAAGCTTTCTTT.